This TCR beta chain emerged from a study of PD-1 blockade in classical Hodgkin lymphoma. Study information: Patients received nivolumab 3 mg/kg intravenously every 2 weeks. Study-level points and caveats: According to reports, newly diagnosed patients had lower baseline TCR diversity than healthy donors, and relapsed/refractory patients had lower baseline TCR diversity still. Complete responders showed a baseline diversity that resembled the diversity of newly diagnosed patients.

Using immunoSEQ multiplex PCR, the repertoire was profiled, and TCRdb retains in-frame clones only, with some absent. The sample holds just under 65,000 clones, more than 80% seen once. The sample holds one count of this clone. The antigen is undetermined. This sample's time point: cycle 4 day 1 (C4D1), after more than 5 weeks of nivolumab. Each patient relapsed following autologous stem cell transplantation, and prior brentuximab vedotin exposure differed. Complete response, partial response or progressive disease was recorded as best response. Trimming pared 2 bases from V and 6 bases from J, leaving 10 bases between. Per germline, CDR1 MNHNY and CDR2 SVGAGI (reference sequence). The CDR3 consists of 14 residues.

Material: peripheral blood mononuclear cells (PBMCs), obtained before the fourth cycle of nivolumab. The origin of this receptor is a human donor with classical Hodgkin lymphoma. The chain is built from TRBV6-6 and TRBJ2-2; no firm D call. Here the CDR3 DNA reads TGTGCCAGCAGTTACGGTATTGGGGCCGGGGAGCTGTTTTTT. Translated: CASSYGIGAGELFF.